Included here is one T cell receptor (beta chain) sequence, with context. Its matching antigen is unknown. The data were taken from a study of OX40 agonist ivuxolimab in advanced cancers. Overall study context: Anti-PD-1, anti-PD-L1 or anti-CTLA-4 therapy given earlier was allowed, and 40% had some. Three individuals attained partial responses, comprising one hepatocellular carcinoma case and two cutaneous melanoma cases.

Repertoires were generated with immunoSEQ multiplex PCR, while TCRdb's copy carries only in-frame clones and drops some. In the table there are around 100,000 clones, approximately 90% of which are singletons. V was shortened by 2 bases and J by 5 bases, with 18 bases between the two germline ends. This CDR3 is built from 15 residues. Germline loops: CDR1 GTSNPN, CDR2 SVGIG (reference sequence). Whole-study results and caveats: The antigens recognized by the expanded peripheral T cells, that is their antigen specificity, were not determined. CD8+ T cells were the subset that, on average, had more expanded clones than CD4+.

The TCR sequence derives from an adult with an advanced solid tumor such as melanoma, head and neck, liver or kidney cancer. The input for sequencing was CD4+ or CD8+ T cells sorted from blood, taken in a trial of the OX40 agonist ivuxolimab. The chain links TRBV30 to TRBJ2-5; D not resolved. CDR3 DNA sequence: TGTGCCTGGAGTCTTGGACGAATTTTCTCGGAGACCCAGTACTTC. Translating gives CAWSLGRIFSETQYF.